This T cell receptor (beta chain) was retrieved from a study of neoadjuvant anti-PD-1 for oral cavity cancer. Six replicates per PBMC sample, mostly from around 500 ng of genomic DNA. The table came from immunoSEQ multiplex PCR; TCRdb's copy has only in-frame clones and leaves some out. The table shows some 17,000 clones, with about 61% occurring only once. Trimming shortened V by 7 bases and J by 2 bases, and 13 bases separated the two germline ends. This CDR3 has 14 residues. The germline gives CDR1 LGHNA, CDR2 YNFKEQ. The receptor's source is a person aged 40 to 85 with oral cavity squamous cell carcinoma. This rearrangement joins TRBV4-2 to TRBJ2-3; D is undetermined. This specimen was PBMCs, taken before nivolumab (anti-PD-1) treatment. CDR3: CASIFPTDTDTQYF. The DNA of the CDR3 is TGTGCCAGCATCTTCCCCACGGACACAGATACGCAGTATTTT.